Detailed here is one T cell receptor beta chain. As originally analysed: Estimated nucleated cell counts came from reference gene primer amplification. Some clones are missing from TCRdb's copy, which holds only in-frame ones; the method was immunoSEQ multiplex PCR. The V and J calls and clone size are taken from that table; D and trimming were inferred from the DNA. The table lists 59,000 or so clones, around 81% of them singletons, with 7.2% in the top ten. This CDR3 has 12 amino acids. Trimming removed 7 bases from V and 3 bases from J; junction bases left unmatched: 5. Germline V gene lookup returns CDR1 SQVTM and CDR2 ANQGSEA. The data stem from a study of blood T cell repertoires in COVID-19. Study details: The United States, Italy and Spain provided the acute and convalescent COVID-19 samples. Sources were T cells, B-cell-depleted T cells, or PBMCs; the material itself was cDNA or gDNA.

The clonotype was recovered from a man aged 55 to 69 with acute or convalescent COVID-19. The sequenced sample was peripheral blood. This chain links TRBV29-1 with TRBJ2-7, with 8 bases that match TRBD1. CDR3 bases: TGCAGCGCTGAGGGACAGGACTACGAGCAGTACTTC. Translated: CSAEGQDYEQYF.